This T cell receptor beta chain was identified during a study of CD8 T cells in Susac syndrome. The CDR3 consists of 12 residues. V gave up 1 base and J gave up 5 bases, with 6 bases separating them. Germline V gives CDR1 LGHDT, CDR2 YNNKEL (reference sequence). Random-hexamer reverse transcription was applied to roughly 0.5 to 1 ug RNA. The CDR3 of TCR beta was amplified by immunoSEQ multiplex PCR across 54 Vbeta and 13 Jbeta. TCRdb re-called the immunoSEQ multiplex PCR reads with MiXCR, one entry per CDR3 protein. The data show around 200,000 distinct CDR3 sequences, 95% seen once. TCR beta from blood CD8+ and CD4+ T cells was sequenced. Controls were healthy donors chosen to match patients in age and sex.

The V and J genes are TRBV3-1 and TRBJ2-7, with unresolved D. Sequenced input: CD4+ T cells from PBMCs. The receptor was derived from a human donor in good health. The DNA of the CDR3 is TGTGCCAGCAGCCAAGTTGAGCACGAGCAGTACTTC. This gives the protein CASSQVEHEQYF.